This TCR beta chain was captured by sequencing in a study of cytomegalovirus exposure and HLA in healthy donors. General observations from the study: A later analysis reportedly identified an Asian-associated ancestry cluster as carrying fewer N-insertions than the approximately 670-donor mean. It was around 160 TCR beta chains that were listed as cytomegalovirus-associated. Earlier analysis found most TCR beta V segments productive about 90% or about 30% of the time.

With regard to this clone: The antigen remains unidentified.

V was cut by 0 bases and J by 6 bases, with 6 bases left in between. The CDR3 extends over 13 amino acids. Looked up from germline, CDR1 is LGHNA and CDR2 is YNFKEQ. Primers included in the PCR were 60 Vbeta and 13 Jbeta primers. Profiled with immunoSEQ multiplex PCR; TCRdb holds only in-frame clones, not every one. The table lists approximately 160,000 clones, 60% to 85% of them singletons. This chain joins TRBV4-2 and TRBJ2-1; D possibly corresponds to TRBD1 (5 bases). The sequenced sample was PBMCs. This TCR came from a male donor in good health and CMV-seropositive. The CDR3 DNA sequence: TGTGCCAGCAGCCAAGATCAGGGCAATGAGCAGTTCTTC. It is translated as CASSQDQGNEQFF.